These 26 T cell receptor beta chains were all obtained from the same sample, sequenced in a study of sequential checkpoint blockade in melanoma. As to treatment: randomized to nivolumab then ipilimumab (arm A) or the reverse (arm B). Here immunoSEQ multiplex PCR was the method, and the copy in TCRdb shows in-frame clones only, minus some. The profile shows roughly 8,400 clones, roughly four fifths of them singletons. Sequences were derived from CD8+ T cells sorted from blood (inferred from file names), sampled from a patient given nivolumab and ipilimumab in sequence. These receptors originate from a human donor with melanoma.

J is TRBJ2-3 and V is TRBV27; D perhaps matches TRBD1 (6 bases). V lost 2 bases to trimming and J lost 4 bases, with 13 bases between them. The CDR3 sequence is 15 residues long. Looked up from germline, CDR1 is MNHEY and CDR2 is SMNVEV (reference sequence). CDR3 bases: TGTGCCAGCAGTTTACGGCACAGGGAAGCAGATACGCAGTATTTT. This codes for CASSLRHREADTQYF.

The V and J genes are TRBV19 and TRBJ2-7; tentative D call: TRBD2 (6 bases). Trimming stripped 3 bases from V and 5 bases from J, with 11 bases between. The CDR3 is 13 amino acids. CDR1 is LNHDA, CDR2 SQIVND, per germline (reference sequence). DNA of the CDR3: TGTGCCAGTAGTATTTCGGGCGGGAACGAGCAGTACTTC. Protein product: CASSISGGNEQYF.

The V and J genes are TRBV6-5 and TRBJ2-1; 10 positions agree with TRBD2. V lost 6 bases to trimming and J lost 7 bases; unmatched junction nucleotides: 9. The CDR3 covers 15 residues. The V gene's germline CDR1 is MNHEY and CDR2 SVGAGI. The CDR3 DNA follows: TGTGCCAGCAGCGCCCTAGCGGGAGTAGTGAATGAGCAGTTCTTC. Its protein product is CASSALAGVVNEQFF.

This clone was counted between two and nine times. The chain uses TRBV5-1 and TRBJ2-3; TRBD1 agrees at 8 bases. CDR1 is SGHRS and CDR2 is YFSETQ in the germline V gene. With V trimmed by 7 bases and J by 4 bases, 11 bases remained unmatched. The CDR3 has 15 amino acids. Written as DNA, the CDR3 is TGCGCCAGCGCCTGGCCAGGACAGGGCCCAGATACGCAGTATTTT. Protein product: CASAWPGQGPDTQYF.

V and J are TRBV7-3 and TRBJ2-1, with D perhaps TRBD1 (5 bases). The CDR3 spans 14 residues. Germline V gene data show CDR1 as SGHTA and CDR2 as FQGTGA. V was pared by 3 bases and J by 0 bases, with 6 bases between. For the CDR3, the DNA is TGTGCCAGCAGCTTGGACATCTCCTACAATGAGCAGTTCTTC. Translated: CASSLDISYNEQFF.

The chain uses TRBV7-6 and TRBJ2-1, with TRBD2 matching over 7 bases. The CDR3 runs 16 residues. The germline V gene has CDR1 SGHVS and CDR2 FNYEAQ. V shed 3 bases and J 2 bases; nucleotides not matched to a gene: 7. CDR3 sequence reads: CASSLRVAGAYNEQFF. The CDR3 DNA reads as TGTGCCAGCAGCTTGAGGGTGGCGGGGGCCTACAATGAGCAGTTCTTC.

The chain uses TRBV10-3 and TRBJ2-1; TRBD2 aligns across 10 bases. Germline V gives CDR1 ENHRY, CDR2 SYGVKD. The length of the CDR3 is 14 residues. V lost 8 bases, J lost 7 bases, and 8 bases stayed unmatched. In DNA, the CDR3 is TGTGCCATCCGAGCGGGAGGGCCTAGAAATGAGCAGTTCTTC. It is translated as CAIRAGGPRNEQFF.

This clone showed up just a few times. The chain employs TRBV5-1 and TRBJ1-1, with a tentative D call TRBD1 (6 bases). Germline V gene sequence: CDR1 SGHRS, CDR2 YFSETQ. The CDR3 runs 13 residues. The V end lost 4 bases, the J end lost 1 base, and 8 bases lay between the germline ends. DNA for the CDR3: TGCGCCAGCAGCGAGGACAGGAACACTGAAGCTTTCTTT. Amino acid sequence: CASSEDRNTEAFF.

J is TRBJ2-7 and V is TRBV28; 7 bases align to TRBD2. The CDR3 loop spans 14 amino acids. V lost 8 bases, J lost 0 bases, and 7 bases stayed unmatched. Germline-derived CDR1 and CDR2 are MDHEN and SYDVKM. CDR3 loop: CASREAYNSYEQYF. CDR3 in DNA: TGTGCCAGCCGGGAGGCCTACAACTCCTACGAGCAGTACTTC.

The gene calls are TRBV5-6 and TRBJ1-3; D is unclear. The CDR3 sequence is 15 residues long. V was trimmed by 4 bases and J by 4 bases, leaving 15 bases between them. The germline CDR1 and CDR2 sequences are SGHDT and YYEEEE. The CDR3 loop is CASSPSPGGGNTIYF. For the CDR3, the DNA is TGTGCCAGCAGCCCAAGCCCGGGTGGGGGAAACACCATATATTTT.

This clone turned up a few times. V is TRBV27 and J is TRBJ1-2, with TRBD1 identical over 7 bases. CDR3 length equals 13 residues. Trimming took 5 bases from V and 4 from J; bases not matched to a gene: 4. From germline, CDR1 is MNHEY and CDR2 SMNVEV (reference sequence). In nucleotides, the CDR3 is TGTGCCAGCAGTCCAGGGGGGACCTATGGCTACACCTTC. Translating it yields CASSPGGTYGYTF.

In DNA form, the CDR3 reads TGTGCCAGCAGCCAAGAAGGCGGGGGTTCCTACGAGCAGTACTTC. This translates into CASSQEGGGSYEQYF. The chain is built from TRBV4-2 and TRBJ2-7; 7 nucleotides line up with TRBD2. The CDR3 is 15 residues long. Trimming removed 0 bases from V and 1 base from J; junction bases left unmatched: 3. Germline V lookup: CDR1 LGHNA, CDR2 YNFKEQ.

V is TRBV9 and J is TRBJ2-1, with TRBD2 identical over 8 bases. Unmatched junction bases numbered 6, after V lost 0 bases and J lost 4 bases. Germline V lookup: CDR1 SGDLS, CDR2 YYNGEE. This CDR3 contains 16 residues. The CDR3 here is CASSVGGGGPYNEQFF. CDR3 coding DNA: TGTGCCAGCAGCGTAGGGGGCGGGGGGCCATACAATGAGCAGTTCTTC.

The sample holds a few counts of this clone. A clone one base away is much larger, so this may be a read error. Additional DNA sequences in this sample encode the identical CDR3. Here the CDR3 reads CASSQDLRGGPDTQYF. The DNA of the CDR3 is TGCGCCAGCAGCCAAGATCTGCGGGGGGGCCCCGATACGCAGTATTTT. The chain recombines TRBV4-1 with TRBJ2-3, with 9 bases fitting TRBD2. Germline CDR1 MGHRA, CDR2 YSYEKL. This CDR3 has 16 amino acids. V lost 0 bases, J lost 6 bases, and 7 bases stayed unmatched.

This chain uses TRBV6-5 with TRBJ2-7; D remains ambiguous. Trimming cost V 5 bases and J 2 bases, with 16 bases left between them. Germline V gene data show CDR1 as MNHEY and CDR2 as SVGAGI. The CDR3 has 15 amino acids. The CDR3 region is CASSLVGRPPYEQYF. The CDR3 bases are TGTGCCAGCAGTCTCGTTGGCAGGCCGCCCTACGAGCAGTACTTC.

CDR3 loop: CASKVGNTEAFF. In DNA, the CDR3 is TGTGCCAGTAAAGTCGGGAACACTGAAGCTTTCTTT. This rearrangement joins TRBV19 to TRBJ1-1; D is unclear. The CDR3 covers 12 residues. V was clipped by 7 bases and J by 1 base, with 7 bases between them. CDR1 is LNHDA, CDR2 SQIVND, per germline (reference sequence). The variable domain in full, with the rest retrieved from reference TRBV19 and TRBJ1-1, is DGGITQSPKYLFRKEGQNVTLSCEQNLNHDAMYWYRQDPGQGLRLIYYSQIVNDFQKGDIAEGYSVSREKKESFPLTVTSAQKNPTAFYLCASKVGNTEAFFGQGTRLTVV.

This chain connects TRBV9 to TRBJ2-2, with TRBD2 matching 10 bases. The CDR3 is 16 residues long. With V trimmed by 4 bases and J by 2 bases, 5 bases remained unmatched. Per germline, CDR1 SGDLS and CDR2 YYNGEE. In DNA form, the CDR3 reads TGTGCCAGCAGCAATCTAGCGGGAGAAAACACCGGGGAGCTGTTTTTT. Protein sequence: CASSNLAGENTGELFF.

The V gene is TRBV16, the J gene TRBJ1-1, with 8 bases that match TRBD1. V was pared by 3 bases and J by 4 bases, with 4 bases of the junction left unmatched. The CDR3 consists of 14 residues. CDR1 is KGHSY, CDR2 FQNENV, per germline. This CDR3 reads CASSQWTGSTEAFF. CDR3 nucleotides: TGTGCCAGCAGCCAGTGGACAGGGAGCACTGAAGCTTTCTTT.

This chain links TRBV9 with TRBJ2-5; D call uncertain. Germline-derived CDR1 and CDR2 are SGDLS and YYNGEE. CDR3 size: 15 residues. V was clipped by 0 bases and J by 2 bases, with 11 bases between them. The CDR3 reads CASSVGGSYQETQYF. CDR3 nucleotides: TGTGCCAGCAGCGTAGGAGGCAGTTATCAAGAGACCCAGTACTTC.

V usage is TRBV7-9 and J usage is TRBJ2-3, with TRBD1 matching over 7 bases. J was trimmed by 1 base and V by 3 bases; bases with no gene match: 7. The CDR3 spans 16 residues. Germline V gene data show CDR1 as SEHNR and CDR2 as FQNEAQ (reference sequence). As DNA, the CDR3 is TGTGCCAGCAGCTTCCGCCCAGGACAGGGCACAGATACGCAGTATTTT. Translating gives CASSFRPGQGTDTQYF.

V and J are TRBV5-1 and TRBJ2-7, with D maybe TRBD1 (5 bases). Germline V gene lookup returns CDR1 SGHRS and CDR2 YFSETQ. Trimming removed 1 base at V and 2 bases at J, with 7 bases between. This CDR3 has 13 amino acids. The CDR3 protein is CASSLRQPYEQYF. CDR3 in DNA: TGCGCCAGCAGCTTGCGACAGCCCTACGAGCAGTACTTC. Complete variable domain (other parts from reference TRBV5-1 and TRBJ2-7): KAGVTQTPRYLIKTRGQQVTLSCSPISGHRSVSWYQQTPGQGLQFLFEYFSETQRNKGNFPGRFSGRQFSNSRSEMNVSTLELGDSALYLCASSLRQPYEQYFGPGTRLTVT.

The chain links TRBV7-6 to TRBJ2-3, with 10 bases aligning to TRBD1. Germline loops: CDR1 SGHVS, CDR2 FNYEAQ. The J segment lost 0 bases and the V segment lost 4 bases, leaving 7 bases of the junction unmatched. The CDR3 loop spans 17 amino acids. As DNA, the CDR3 is TGTGCCAGCAGCTGGCCCCGACAGGGGGCTAGCACAGATACGCAGTATTTT. It yields the protein CASSWPRQGASTDTQYF.

As regards this clone: Other nucleotide sequences in the sample specify the same CDR3. This chain links TRBV21-1 with TRBJ2-1; no check of the table's D call, TRBD2, against the DNA was made. TRBV21-1 counts as a pseudogene. There are 16 residues in the CDR3. The DNA of the CDR3 is TGTGCCAGCAGCAAAGGGCGGAGCGGGCTTATGCATGAGCAGTTCTTC. Translating it yields CASSKGRSGLMHEQFF.

CDR3 nucleotide sequence: TGTGCCAGTAGTCTAGCGGGAGGGCAAGATACGCAGTATTTT. Protein product: CASSLAGGQDTQYF. The genes are TRBV19 and TRBJ2-3; 12 positions agree with TRBD2. V dropped 5 bases and J dropped 5; count of bases not matched to a gene: 2. The germline V gene encodes CDR1 LNHDA and CDR2 SQIVND (reference sequence). The CDR3 has 14 amino acids.

The chain joins TRBV10-1 to TRBJ2-4; 8 bases line up with TRBD2. The V and J ends lost 6 bases and 1 base, in that order; junction bases with no gene match: 5. This CDR3 has 15 residues. The germline CDR1 and CDR2 sequences are WNHNN and SYGVQD (reference sequence). The CDR3 coding sequence is TGCGCCAGCAGGAGCGGGAGCGGGGCCAAAAACATTCAGTACTTC. It encodes CASRSGSGAKNIQYF.

The V and J genes are TRBV6-1 and TRBJ2-5, with TRBD2 matching over 8 bases. This CDR3 region has 14 residues. The V segment lost 7 bases and the J segment 4 bases; nucleotides outside the gene matches: 8. Germline V gene lookup returns CDR1 MNHNS and CDR2 SASEGT. The chain's CDR3 is CASTVSGRGETQYF. DNA of the CDR3: TGTGCCAGCACAGTCTCCGGGAGGGGAGAGACCCAGTACTTC.